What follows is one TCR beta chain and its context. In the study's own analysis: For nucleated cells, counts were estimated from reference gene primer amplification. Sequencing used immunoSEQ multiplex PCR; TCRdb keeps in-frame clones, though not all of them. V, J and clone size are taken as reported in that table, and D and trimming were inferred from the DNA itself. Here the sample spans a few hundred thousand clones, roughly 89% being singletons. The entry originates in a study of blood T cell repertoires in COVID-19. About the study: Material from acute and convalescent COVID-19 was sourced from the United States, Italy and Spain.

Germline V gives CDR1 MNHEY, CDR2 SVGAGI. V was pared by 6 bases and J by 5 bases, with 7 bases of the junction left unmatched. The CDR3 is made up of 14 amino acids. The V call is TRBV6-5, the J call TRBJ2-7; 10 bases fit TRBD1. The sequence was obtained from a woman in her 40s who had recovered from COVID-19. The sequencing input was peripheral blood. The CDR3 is CASSRGTGANEQYF. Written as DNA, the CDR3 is TGTGCCAGCAGCCGGGGGACAGGGGCTAACGAGCAGTACTTC.